The entry that follows covers one T cell receptor beta chain sequence. Amplification of TCR beta CDR3 regions was performed using RNA transcripts as template. The TCR CDR3 was amplified in a first-round RT-PCR using the HTBI primer set. TCRdb used MiXCR to reprocess the multiplex PCR reads, holding one entry per CDR3 protein. The sample shows around 190,000 distinct CDR3 sequences, roughly a sixth of them seen only once. The sample originates from a study of T cells in Graves' hyperthyroidism and ophthalmopathy. The CDR3 totals 16 residues. V was shortened by 0 bases and J by 4 bases, with 16 bases between the two germline ends. CDR1 and CDR2 from the germline V gene are SGDLS and YYNGEE.

The chain has TRBV9 and TRBJ2-5; D may match TRBD1 or TRBD2 (5 bases each). This sequence was found in a woman aged 45-59 years with Graves' hyperthyroidism. Sequenced sample: blood. The CDR3, as DNA: TGTGCCAGCAGCGTAGATGAGGGGCACAAAAGAGAGACCCAGTACTTC. Translating it yields CASSVDEGHKRETQYF.